These 5 T cell receptor beta chains were sequenced from one sample in a study of shared clonotypes between healthy human individuals. Profiled with immunoSEQ multiplex PCR; TCRdb holds only in-frame clones, not every one. There are more than 2,000,000 clones in the sample; around 94% occur only once, and about 0.13% lies in the top ten. Sequencing input: naive CD4+ T cells sorted from blood. Sample subset: CD45RA+ positively selected. Every receptor here comes from a young man in good health.

This chain's CDR3 is CAISEFAGQGTLTLHF. The CDR3 nucleotides read TGTGCCATCAGTGAGTTTGCGGGACAGGGCACGTTAACCCTCCACTTT. V gene TRBV10-3 combines with J gene TRBJ1-6; 9 nucleotides line up with TRBD1. This CDR3 region has 16 residues. Germline V CDR1 and CDR2: ENHRY, SYGVKD. V shed 1 base, J shed 14 bases, and the junction held 12 bases outside the gene matches.

The chain uses TRBV7-2 and TRBJ2-7, with no clear D. Germline values: CDR1 SGHTA, CDR2 FQGNSA. The CDR3 runs to 13 residues. Deletions cut 1 base from V and 3 bases from J, with 7 bases between. The CDR3 DNA is TGTGCCAGCAGCTTAGGGGCTTACTACGAGCAGTACTTC. It yields the protein CASSLGAYYEQYF.

Details on this clone: Other DNA sequences of this sample code for an identical CDR3. The rearrangement uses TRBV5-1 and TRBJ2-6, with unresolved D. Trimming left V 2 bases short and J 1 base short, with 7 bases between. This CDR3 region has 15 residues. CDR1 and CDR2 (germline): SGHRS, YFSETQ. This CDR3 reads CASSLTVSGANVLTF. In DNA, the CDR3 is TGCGCCAGCAGCTTAACGGTGTCTGGGGCCAACGTCCTGACTTTC. Full variable domain (remainder filled in from reference TRBV5-1 and TRBJ2-6): KAGVTQTPRYLIKTRGQQVTLSCSPISGHRSVSWYQQTPGQGLQFLFEYFSETQRNKGNFPGRFSGRQFSNSRSEMNVSTLELGDSALYLCASSLTVSGANVLTFGAGSRLTVL.

The chain combines TRBV7-2 with TRBJ1-2; 7 bases match TRBD1. The CDR3 consists of 15 residues. Trimming took 5 bases from V and 6 from J; bases not matched to a gene: 12. Germline V gene lookup returns CDR1 SGHTA and CDR2 FQGNSA. CDR3 protein: CASSVRPTGADGYTF. CDR3 coding DNA: TGTGCCAGCAGCGTACGACCTACAGGGGCCGATGGCTACACCTTC.

This chain's CDR3 is CASSTFMNSYEQYF. As DNA, the CDR3 is TGTGCCAGCAGCACGTTTATGAACTCCTACGAGCAGTACTTC. This sequence joins TRBV5-4 and TRBJ2-7, with D uncertain. V was shortened by 4 bases and J by 0 bases, with 11 bases between the two germline ends. CDR1 and CDR2 (germline): SGHNT, YYREEE (reference sequence). This CDR3 region has 14 residues.